This T cell receptor (beta chain) was sequenced in a study of T cell repertoires in cytomegalovirus infection. Concerning this clonotype itself: The antigen remains unidentified.

TCRdb passed the reads through MiXCR, listing each CDR3 protein once. The sample includes hundreds of thousands of distinct CDR3 sequences, roughly 31% of them seen just once. Sequencing was performed on cultured CD8+ T cells from PBMCs, taken from culture after CMV antigen stimulation. The sequence came from a human donor in good health (CMV status not recorded). Some clones in this sample may be carry-over from other donors' samples.

DNA of the CDR3: TGCAGCGTTGAGCTGTTATACGAGCAGTACGTC. Amino acid sequence: CSVELLYEQYV. The V gene is TRBV29-1, the J gene TRBJ2-7, with D uncertain. In germline, CDR1 is SQVTM, CDR2 ANQGSEA. CDR3 length equals 11 residues. Trimming took 3 bases from V and 4 from J, leaving 7 bases between them.